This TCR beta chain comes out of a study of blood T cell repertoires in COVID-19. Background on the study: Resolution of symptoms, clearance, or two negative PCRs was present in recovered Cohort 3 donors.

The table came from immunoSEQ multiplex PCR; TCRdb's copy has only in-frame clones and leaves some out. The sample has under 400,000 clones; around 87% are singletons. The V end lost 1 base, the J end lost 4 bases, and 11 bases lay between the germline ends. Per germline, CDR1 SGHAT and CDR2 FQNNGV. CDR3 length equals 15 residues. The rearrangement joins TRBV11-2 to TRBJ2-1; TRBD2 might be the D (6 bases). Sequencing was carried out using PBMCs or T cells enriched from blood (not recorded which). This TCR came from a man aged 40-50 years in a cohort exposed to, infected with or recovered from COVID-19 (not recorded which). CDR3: CASSLGTTYYNEQFF. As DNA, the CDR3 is TGTGCCAGCAGCTTAGGGACTACCTATTACAATGAGCAGTTCTTC.